The sequence of this T cell receptor beta chain was determined in a study of T cells after yellow fever vaccination. Study findings and constraints: Post-booster reappearance was seen for most primary-vaccination clones (around 97% CD4, roughly 91% CD8). The presence of abundant clonotypes contaminating from the bulk population was possible in FACS-sorted repertoires.

This clonotype occurred many times. Antigen specificity is unknown. Trimming cost V 5 bases and J 5 bases; bases outside gene matches: 9. The CDR3 is made up of 15 amino acids. A single record per CDR3 protein comes from TCRdb applying MiXCR to the 5' RACE reads. Of around 250,000 distinct CDR3 sequences in the sample, 6.9% were seen once. V is TRBV12-3 or TRBV12-4 and J is TRBJ1-2; 9 positions match TRBD1. This clonotype was sampled from a man under 40 who received the YFV17D yellow fever vaccine. The sequences come from CD4+ T cells sorted from PBMCs, collected 15 days after the yellow fever booster vaccination. For the CDR3, the DNA is TGTGCCAGCAGTCTTAACCGGGACAGGGTTTATGGCTACACCTTC. Its protein is CASSLNRDRVYGYTF.